Sequencing of this T cell receptor beta chain was carried out in a study of cytomegalovirus exposure and HLA in healthy donors. Looking at the study overall: Inside one of the first data releases sat 80 million to 95 million unique TCRs taken from HLA-typed donors. Regarding the study as a whole: The analysis excluded some indistinguishable V segments, including TRBV6-2 and TRBV6-3. In vitro, a few CMV-associated chains proved specific for CMV antigens.

Losses at the gene ends were 8 bases for V and 5 bases for J; bases not matched to a gene: 4. The germline V gene has CDR1 MNHEY and CDR2 SMNVEV (reference sequence). CDR3 size: 13 residues. Donors consisted of healthy bone marrow donors. As to this clone: The target antigen is unknown.

The PCR had 60 Vbeta and 13 Jbeta primers. Profiling relied on immunoSEQ multiplex PCR, and the TCRdb table lists in-frame clones only, not all of them. Of some 130,000 clones in the sample, 82% are singletons; the top ten hold around 8.1%. Sequencing was performed on PBMCs. The sequence derives from a woman in her fifties or sixties in good health and CMV-seropositive. V and J are TRBV27 and TRBJ2-5, with 11 bases aligning to TRBD1. CDR3 coding DNA: TGTGCCAGCGGACAGGGGGCGGGCGAGACCCAGTACTTC. Translation gives CASGQGAGETQYF.